This T cell receptor beta chain came from a study of tumor-infiltrating lymphocytes in primary liver carcinoma. With regard to this clonotype: Its antigen is unknown.

A constant-region primer served to make TCR beta cDNA from about 500 ng total RNA. Libraries of TCR beta came from three nested multiplex PCR rounds with slightly modified ARM-PCR. Investigators reported that the first two PCR rounds, at roughly 10 cycles each, used TRBV1-TRBV30 forward primers with a C-beta reverse primer. MiXCR, run by TCRdb on the multiplex PCR reads, gives a single entry per CDR3 protein. Of over 35,000 distinct CDR3 sequences listed, less than 85% are singletons. Study results and caveats: Only about 7.5-25% of top clones spanned all five tumor regions.

Trimming took 4 bases from V and 10 from J; bases not matched to a gene: 15. The CDR3 length is 17 residues. Germline lookup yields CDR1 MGHRA and CDR2 YSYEKL. Each 20-30 mg portion of unsorted bulk tissue served as the source for co-extraction of RNA and DNA. Every tumor yielded five separate sampled regions. The clonotype comes from a man aged 35-49 years with primary liver carcinoma and hepatitis B virus infection. The chain joins TRBV4-1 to TRBJ2-1, with 11 bases that match TRBD2. Source material: liver tumor tissue from sampling region 4. As for subset: tumor region T4, right-lateral pole. The CDR3 loop reads CASSLRGVAGGRSEQFF. CDR3 nucleotides: TGCGCCAGCAGCCTCAGAGGGGTAGCGGGAGGGCGTAGCGAGCAGTTCTTC.